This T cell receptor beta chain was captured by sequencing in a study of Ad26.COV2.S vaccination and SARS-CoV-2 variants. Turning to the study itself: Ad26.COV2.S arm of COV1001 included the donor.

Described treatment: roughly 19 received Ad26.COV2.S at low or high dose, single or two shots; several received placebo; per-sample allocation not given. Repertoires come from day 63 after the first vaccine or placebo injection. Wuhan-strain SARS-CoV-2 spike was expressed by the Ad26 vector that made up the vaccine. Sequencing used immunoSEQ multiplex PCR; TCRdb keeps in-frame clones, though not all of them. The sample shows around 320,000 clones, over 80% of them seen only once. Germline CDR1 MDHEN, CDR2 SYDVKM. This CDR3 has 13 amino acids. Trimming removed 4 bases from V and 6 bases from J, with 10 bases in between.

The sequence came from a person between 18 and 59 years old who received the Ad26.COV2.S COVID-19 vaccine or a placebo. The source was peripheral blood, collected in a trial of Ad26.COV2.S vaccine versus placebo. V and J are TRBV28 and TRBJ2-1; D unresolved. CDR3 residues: CASSSRLINEQFF. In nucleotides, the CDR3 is TGTGCCAGCAGTTCCCGACTGATCAATGAGCAGTTCTTC.